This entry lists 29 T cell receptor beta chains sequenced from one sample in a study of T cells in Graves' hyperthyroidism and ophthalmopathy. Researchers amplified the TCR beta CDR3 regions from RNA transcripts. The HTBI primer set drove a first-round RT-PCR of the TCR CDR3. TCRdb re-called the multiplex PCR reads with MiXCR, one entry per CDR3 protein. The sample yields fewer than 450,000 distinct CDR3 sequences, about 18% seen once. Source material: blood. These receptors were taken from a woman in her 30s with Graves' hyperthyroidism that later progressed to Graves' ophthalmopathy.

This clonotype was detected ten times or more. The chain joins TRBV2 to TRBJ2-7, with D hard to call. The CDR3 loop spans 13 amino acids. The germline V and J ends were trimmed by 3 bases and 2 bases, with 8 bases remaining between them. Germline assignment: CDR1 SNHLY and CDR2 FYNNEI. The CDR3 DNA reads TGTGCCAGCAGTGAGACGGGCACCTACGAGCAGTACTTC. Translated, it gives CASSETGTYEQYF. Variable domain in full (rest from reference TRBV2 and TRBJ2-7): EPEVTQTPSHQVTQMGQEVILRCVPISNHLYFYWYRQILGQKVEFLVSFYNNEISEKSEIFDDQFSVERPDGSNFTLKIRSTKLEDSAMYFCASSETGTYEQYFGPGTRLTVT.

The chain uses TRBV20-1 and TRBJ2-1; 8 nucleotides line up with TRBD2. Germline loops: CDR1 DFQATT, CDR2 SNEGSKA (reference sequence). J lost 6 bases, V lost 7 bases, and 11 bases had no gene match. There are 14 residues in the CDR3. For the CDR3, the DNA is TGCAGTGTCATGGGTAGCGGGATTCGCAATGAGCAGTTCTTC. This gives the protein CSVMGSGIRNEQFF.

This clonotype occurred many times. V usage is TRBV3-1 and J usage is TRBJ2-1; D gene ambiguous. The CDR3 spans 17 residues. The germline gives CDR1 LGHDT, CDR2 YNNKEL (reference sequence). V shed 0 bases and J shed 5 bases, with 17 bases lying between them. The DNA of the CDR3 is TGTGCCAGCAGCCAAGATATGGGCGTTACTATCGACAATGAGCAGTTCTTC. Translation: CASSQDMGVTIDNEQFF.

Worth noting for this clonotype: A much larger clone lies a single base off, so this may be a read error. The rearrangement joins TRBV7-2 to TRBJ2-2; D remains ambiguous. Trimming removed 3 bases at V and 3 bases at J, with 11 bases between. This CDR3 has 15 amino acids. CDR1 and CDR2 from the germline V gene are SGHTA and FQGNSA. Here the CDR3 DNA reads TGTGCCAGCAGCTTCCTAGGCCCGGACACCGGGGAGCTGTTTTTT. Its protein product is CASSFLGPDTGELFF.

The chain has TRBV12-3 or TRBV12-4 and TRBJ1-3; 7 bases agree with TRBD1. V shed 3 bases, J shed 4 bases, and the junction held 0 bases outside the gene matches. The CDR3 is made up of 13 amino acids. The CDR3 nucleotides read TGTGCCAGCAGTTTGGGACAGGGAAACACCATATATTTT. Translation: CASSLGQGNTIYF.

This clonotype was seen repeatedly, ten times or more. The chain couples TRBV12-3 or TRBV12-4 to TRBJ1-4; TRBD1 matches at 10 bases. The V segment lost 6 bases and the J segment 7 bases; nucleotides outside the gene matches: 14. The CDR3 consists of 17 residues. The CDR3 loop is CASRGTGARSGGEKLFF. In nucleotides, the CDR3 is TGTGCCAGCAGGGGGACAGGGGCCCGGTCAGGCGGTGAAAAACTGTTTTTT.

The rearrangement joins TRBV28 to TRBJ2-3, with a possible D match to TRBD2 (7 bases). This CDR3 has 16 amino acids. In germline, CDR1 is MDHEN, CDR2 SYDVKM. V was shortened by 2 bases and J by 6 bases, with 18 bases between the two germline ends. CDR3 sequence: CASSLQWAGAWDTQYF. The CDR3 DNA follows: TGTGCCAGCAGTTTACAGTGGGCGGGGGCGTGGGATACGCAGTATTTT.

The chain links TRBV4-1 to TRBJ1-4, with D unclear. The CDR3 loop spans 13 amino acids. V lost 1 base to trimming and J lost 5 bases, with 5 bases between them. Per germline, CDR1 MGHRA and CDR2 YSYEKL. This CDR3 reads CASSQVGNEKLFF. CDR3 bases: TGCGCCAGCAGCCAAGTGGGCAATGAAAAACTGTTTTTT.

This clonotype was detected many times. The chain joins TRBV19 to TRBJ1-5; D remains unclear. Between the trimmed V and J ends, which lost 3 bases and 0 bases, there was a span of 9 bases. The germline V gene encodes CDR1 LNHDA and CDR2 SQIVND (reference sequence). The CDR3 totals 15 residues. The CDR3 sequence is CASSIEEYSNQPQHF. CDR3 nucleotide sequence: TGTGCCAGTAGTATTGAGGAGTATAGCAATCAGCCCCAGCATTTT.

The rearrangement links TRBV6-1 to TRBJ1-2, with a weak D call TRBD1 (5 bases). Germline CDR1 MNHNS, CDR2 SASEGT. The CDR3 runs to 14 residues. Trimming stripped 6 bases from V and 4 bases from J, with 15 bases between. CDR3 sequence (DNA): TGTGCCAGCAGACCTATGACAGAATTCTATGGCTACACCTTC. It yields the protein CASRPMTEFYGYTF.

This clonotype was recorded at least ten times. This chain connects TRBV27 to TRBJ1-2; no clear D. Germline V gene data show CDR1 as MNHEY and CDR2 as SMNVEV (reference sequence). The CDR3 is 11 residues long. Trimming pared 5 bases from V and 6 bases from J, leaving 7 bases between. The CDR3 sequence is CASSEGNGYTF. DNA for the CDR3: TGTGCCAGCAGTGAGGGTAATGGCTACACCTTC.

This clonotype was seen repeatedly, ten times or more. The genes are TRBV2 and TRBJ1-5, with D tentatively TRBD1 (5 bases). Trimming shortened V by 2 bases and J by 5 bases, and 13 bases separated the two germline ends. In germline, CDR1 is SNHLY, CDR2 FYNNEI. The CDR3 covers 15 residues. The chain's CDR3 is CASSETPGQDQPQHF. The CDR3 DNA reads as TGTGCCAGCAGTGAAACCCCGGGGCAGGATCAGCCCCAGCATTTT.

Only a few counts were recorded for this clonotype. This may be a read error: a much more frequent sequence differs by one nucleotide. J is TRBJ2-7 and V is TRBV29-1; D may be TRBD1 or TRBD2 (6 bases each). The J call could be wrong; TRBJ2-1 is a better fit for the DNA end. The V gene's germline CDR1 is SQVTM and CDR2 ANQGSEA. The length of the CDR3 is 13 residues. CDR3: CSVVGPGAYEQFF. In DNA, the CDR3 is TGCAGCGTTGTCGGTCCGGGGGCCTACGAGCAGTTCTTC.

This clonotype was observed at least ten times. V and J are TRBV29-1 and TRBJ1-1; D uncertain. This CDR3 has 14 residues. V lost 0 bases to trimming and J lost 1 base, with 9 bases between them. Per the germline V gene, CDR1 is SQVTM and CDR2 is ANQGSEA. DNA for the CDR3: TGCAGCGTTGAAGATCTTAGAGAGAACACTGAAGCTTTCTTT. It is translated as CSVEDLRENTEAFF.

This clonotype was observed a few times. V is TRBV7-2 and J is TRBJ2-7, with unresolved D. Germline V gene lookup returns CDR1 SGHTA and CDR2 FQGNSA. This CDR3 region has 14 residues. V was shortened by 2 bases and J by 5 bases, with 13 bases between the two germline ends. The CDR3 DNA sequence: TGTGCCAGCAGCTTAATAGGTTCGGGCCACGAGCAGTACTTC. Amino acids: CASSLIGSGHEQYF.

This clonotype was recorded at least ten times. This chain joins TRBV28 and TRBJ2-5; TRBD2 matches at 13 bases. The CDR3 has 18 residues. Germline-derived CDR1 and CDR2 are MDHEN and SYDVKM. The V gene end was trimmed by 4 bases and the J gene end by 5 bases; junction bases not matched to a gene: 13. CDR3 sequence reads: CASSYDRGGTSGKETQYF. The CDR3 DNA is TGTGCCAGCAGTTATGACAGGGGGGGGACTAGCGGGAAGGAGACCCAGTACTTC. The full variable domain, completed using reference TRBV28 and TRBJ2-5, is DVKVTQSSRYLVKRTGEKVFLECVQDMDHENMFWYRQDPGLGLRLIYFSYDVKMKEKGDIPEGYSVSREKKERFSLILESASTNQTSMYLCASSYDRGGTSGKETQYFGPGTRLLVL.

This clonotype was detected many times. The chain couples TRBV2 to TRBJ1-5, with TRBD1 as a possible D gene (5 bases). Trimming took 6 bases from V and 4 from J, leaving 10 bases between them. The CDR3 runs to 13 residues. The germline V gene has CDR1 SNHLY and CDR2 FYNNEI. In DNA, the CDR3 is TGTGCCAGCAGGTCGGGGGGAAATCAGCCCCAGCATTTT. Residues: CASRSGGNQPQHF.

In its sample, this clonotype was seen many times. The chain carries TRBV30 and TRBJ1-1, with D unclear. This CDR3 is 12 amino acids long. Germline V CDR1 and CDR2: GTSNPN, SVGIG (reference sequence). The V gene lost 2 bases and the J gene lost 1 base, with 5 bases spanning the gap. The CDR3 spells CAWSIENTEAFF. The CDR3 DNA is TGTGCCTGGAGTATCGAGAACACTGAAGCTTTCTTT.

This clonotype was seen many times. CDR3 sequence (DNA): TGTGCCAGCTCACCCGCTGGGGAGCTGTTTTTT. Protein: CASSPAGELFF. This chain uses TRBV18 with TRBJ2-2, with D hard to call. Germline assignment: CDR1 KGHSH and CDR2 LQKENI. There are 11 residues in the CDR3. The V end lost 3 bases, the J end lost 8 bases, and 4 bases lay between the germline ends.

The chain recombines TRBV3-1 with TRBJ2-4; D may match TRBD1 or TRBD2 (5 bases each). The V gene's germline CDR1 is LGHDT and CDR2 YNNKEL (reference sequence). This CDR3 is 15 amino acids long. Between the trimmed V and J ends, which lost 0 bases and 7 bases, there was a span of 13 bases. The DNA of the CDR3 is TGTGCCAGCAGCCAAGACGGGGCTCGAAGGAACATTCAGTACTTC. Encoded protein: CASSQDGARRNIQYF.

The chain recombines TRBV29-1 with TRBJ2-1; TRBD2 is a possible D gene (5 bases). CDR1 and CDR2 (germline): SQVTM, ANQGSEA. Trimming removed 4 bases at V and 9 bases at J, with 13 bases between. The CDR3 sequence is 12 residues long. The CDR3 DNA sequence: TGCAGCGTTGCCTCCGGAGGTGGTGAGCAGTTCTTC. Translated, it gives CSVASGGGEQFF.

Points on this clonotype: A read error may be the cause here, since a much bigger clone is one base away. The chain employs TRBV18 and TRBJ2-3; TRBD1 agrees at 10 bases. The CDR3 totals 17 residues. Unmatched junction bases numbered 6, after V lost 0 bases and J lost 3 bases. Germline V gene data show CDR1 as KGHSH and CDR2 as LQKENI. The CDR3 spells CASSPPGQGVGTDTQYF. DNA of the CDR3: TGTGCCAGCTCACCACCCGGACAGGGGGTTGGTACAGATACGCAGTATTTT.

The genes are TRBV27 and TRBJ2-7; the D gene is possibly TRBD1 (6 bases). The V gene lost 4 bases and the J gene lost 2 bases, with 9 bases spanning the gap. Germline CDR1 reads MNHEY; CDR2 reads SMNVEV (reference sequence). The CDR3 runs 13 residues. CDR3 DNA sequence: TGTGCCAGCAGTTACAGGGCAACCTACGAGCAGTACTTC. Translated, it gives CASSYRATYEQYF.

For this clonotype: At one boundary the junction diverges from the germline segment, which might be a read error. The CDR3 nucleotides read TGTGCCAGCAGTGTTCGGGACGTCTTGACCTTC. As protein: CASSVRDVLTF. This rearrangement joins TRBV2 to TRBJ2-6; D is perhaps TRBD1 or TRBD2 (5 bases each). Germline V gene lookup returns CDR1 SNHLY and CDR2 FYNNEI. The CDR3 is 11 amino acids. Complete variable domain (other parts from reference TRBV2 and TRBJ2-6): EPEVTQTPSHQVTQMGQEVILRCVPISNHLYFYWYRQILGQKVEFLVSFYNNEISEKSEIFDDQFSVERPDGSNFTLKIRSTKLEDSAMYFCASSVRDVLTFGAGSRLTVL.

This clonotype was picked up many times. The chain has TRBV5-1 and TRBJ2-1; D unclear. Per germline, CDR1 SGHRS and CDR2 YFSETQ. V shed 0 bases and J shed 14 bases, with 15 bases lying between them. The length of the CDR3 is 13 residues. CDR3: CASSLDSGLREFF. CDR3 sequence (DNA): TGCGCCAGCAGCTTGGATTCCGGGCTACGGGAGTTCTTC. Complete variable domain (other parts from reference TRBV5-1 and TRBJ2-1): KAGVTQTPRYLIKTRGQQVTLSCSPISGHRSVSWYQQTPGQGLQFLFEYFSETQRNKGNFPGRFSGRQFSNSRSEMNVSTLELGDSALYLCASSLDSGLREFFGPGTRLTVL.

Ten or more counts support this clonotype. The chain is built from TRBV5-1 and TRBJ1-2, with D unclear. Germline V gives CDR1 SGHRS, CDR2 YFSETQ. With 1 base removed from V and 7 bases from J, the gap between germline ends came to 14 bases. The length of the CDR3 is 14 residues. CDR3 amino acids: CASSLSYLLSGYTF. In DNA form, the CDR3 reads TGCGCCAGCAGCTTGAGCTACTTATTGAGTGGCTACACCTTC.

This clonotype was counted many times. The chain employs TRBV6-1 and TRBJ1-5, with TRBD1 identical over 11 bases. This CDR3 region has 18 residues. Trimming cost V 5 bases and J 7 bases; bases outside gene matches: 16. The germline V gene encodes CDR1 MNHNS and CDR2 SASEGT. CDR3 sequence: CASSHGRWGQGDKQPQHF. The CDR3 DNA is TGTGCCAGCAGTCACGGAAGATGGGGACAGGGGGACAAGCAGCCCCAGCATTTT.

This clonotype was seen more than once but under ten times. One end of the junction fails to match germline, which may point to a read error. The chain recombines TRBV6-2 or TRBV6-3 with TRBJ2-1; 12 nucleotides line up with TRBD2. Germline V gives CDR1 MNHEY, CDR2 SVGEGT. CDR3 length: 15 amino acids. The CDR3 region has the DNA TGTGCCAGCAGTTCCGGACTAGCGGGGTACAATGAGCAGCTCTTC. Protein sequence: CASSSGLAGYNEQLF.

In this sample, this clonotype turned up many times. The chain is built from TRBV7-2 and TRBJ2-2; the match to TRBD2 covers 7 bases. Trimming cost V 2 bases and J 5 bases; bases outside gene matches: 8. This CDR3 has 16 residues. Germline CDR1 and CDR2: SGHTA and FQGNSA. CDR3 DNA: TGTGCCAGCAGCTTATTAGGGAGAGCGGGGACCGGGGAGCTGTTTTTT. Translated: CASSLLGRAGTGELFF.